One sample yielded the 10 T cell receptor beta chains listed below, sequenced in a study of blood T cell repertoires in COVID-19. Repertoires were generated with immunoSEQ multiplex PCR, while TCRdb's copy carries only in-frame clones and drops some. The profile covers some 130,000 clones, with around 81% appearing a single time and about 9.5% taken by the ten largest. The specimen was peripheral blood. These receptors originate from a man aged 35 to 55 with active or convalescent COVID-19.

The chain links TRBV4-2 to TRBJ1-3; weak D call: TRBD1 (6 bases). Trimming cost V 3 bases and J 3 bases, with 18 bases left between them. The CDR3 runs 17 residues. CDR1 LGHNA and CDR2 YNFKEQ come from the germline V gene. The CDR3: CASSHDWGGSDGNTIYF. In DNA form, the CDR3 reads TGTGCCAGCAGCCACGATTGGGGGGGCTCAGATGGAAACACCATATATTTT.

This clone was recorded a few times. The chain employs TRBV2 and TRBJ2-7; D is perhaps TRBD1 (6 bases). CDR3 length equals 12 residues. Germline CDR1 reads SNHLY; CDR2 reads FYNNEI. V was cut by 7 bases and J by 3 bases, with 10 bases left in between. The CDR3 is CASKGQIYEQYF. The DNA of the CDR3 is TGTGCCAGCAAGGGACAAATCTACGAGCAGTACTTC.

The chain employs TRBV4-3 and TRBJ2-4; D may be TRBD2 (6 bases). The V and J ends lost 0 bases and 3 bases respectively, with 12 bases between them. Looked up from germline, CDR1 is LGHNA and CDR2 is YSLEER. The CDR3 covers 16 residues. The CDR3 is CASSQDGAAGKNIQYF. The CDR3 nucleotides are TGCGCCAGCAGCCAAGATGGTGCAGCGGGCAAAAACATTCAGTACTTC.

This clone was observed a handful of times. The CDR3 protein is CASSVTGENTEAFF. Written as DNA, the CDR3 is TGTGCCAGCAGCGTCACAGGGGAGAACACTGAAGCTTTCTTT. The V and J genes are TRBV7-3 and TRBJ1-1; 7 bases agree with TRBD1. J was trimmed by 1 base and V by 5 bases; bases with no gene match: 4. The V gene's germline CDR1 is SGHTA and CDR2 FQGTGA. There are 14 residues in the CDR3.

In this sample, this clone turned up once. The J gene is TRBJ1-4, the V gene TRBV30; 7 positions match TRBD1. Per the germline V gene, CDR1 is GTSNPN and CDR2 is SVGIG (reference sequence). J gave up 8 bases and V 3 bases, and 12 bases lay outside the gene matches. CDR3 length: 15 residues. The CDR3 loop reads CAWRGDRVFGEKLFF. The CDR3 DNA sequence: TGTGCCTGGAGAGGTGACAGGGTATTTGGGGAAAAACTGTTTTTT.

The rearrangement uses TRBV13 and TRBJ2-7; D perhaps matches TRBD1 (6 bases). The V end lost 7 bases, the J end lost 12 bases, and 19 bases lay between the germline ends. The CDR3 is 12 amino acids. Germline V gene data show CDR1 as PRHDT and CDR2 as FYEKMQ (reference sequence). In nucleotides, the CDR3 is TGTGCCAGCACCCAAACTTTCAGGGGCCTGTACTTC. Its protein is CASTQTFRGLYF.

V gene TRBV30 combines with J gene TRBJ1-1; D is unresolved. In germline, CDR1 is GTSNPN, CDR2 SVGIG (reference sequence). This CDR3 comprises 12 residues. The V end lost 2 bases, the J end lost 1 base, and 5 bases lay between the germline ends. The DNA of the CDR3 is TGTGCCTGGAGTTACACGAACACTGAAGCTTTCTTT. Amino acids: CAWSYTNTEAFF.

J is TRBJ1-6 and V is TRBV30; TRBD1 is a possible D gene (6 bases). CDR3 length: 14 residues. Germline CDR1 GTSNPN, CDR2 SVGIG (reference sequence). V was cut by 2 bases and J by 4 bases, with 9 bases left in between. The CDR3 coding sequence is TGTGCCTGGAGTTCCACAGGGTATAATTCACCCCTCCACTTT. Translating gives CAWSSTGYNSPLHF.

V is TRBV19 and J is TRBJ1-5; a weak D match, TRBD1 (5 bases). Germline V gene data show CDR1 as LNHDA and CDR2 as SQIVND (reference sequence). V dropped 4 bases and J dropped 3 bases, with 10 bases sitting between them. The CDR3 sequence is 14 residues long. The DNA of the CDR3 is TGTGCCAGTAGTACAAGGGGCCTCAATCAGCCCCAGCATTTT. Protein sequence: CASSTRGLNQPQHF.

CDR3 residues: CASSPDILGNTIYF. Written as DNA, the CDR3 is TGTGCCAGCTCACCAGACATCCTTGGAAACACCATATATTTT. The V and J genes are TRBV18 and TRBJ1-3; D not resolved. The CDR3 runs 14 residues. Deletions cut 2 bases from V and 3 bases from J, with 8 bases between. Germline V gene data show CDR1 as KGHSH and CDR2 as LQKENI.